The clone carrying this T cell receptor beta chain appeared many times. The antigen remains unidentified. The record originates from a study of human T cells and chemical hapten exposure. Study at large: Variation in per-sample TCR yields came mainly from small pooled library volume differences.

Between the trimmed V and J ends, which lost 1 base and 4 bases, there was a span of 13 bases. The CDR3 runs to 15 residues. What the library attached to individual cDNA molecules were unique molecular identifiers. TCRdb fed the RACE reads into MiXCR, producing one record per CDR3 protein. The sample contains about 45,000 distinct CDR3 sequences, about 3.9% of which appear only once. As for time point: healthy volunteer bleed at 2 weeks. The starting material, unfractionated whole blood, was used for total RNA extraction. Broader study findings: Once DPC sensitization occurred, TCRs above 1 in 1000 frequency showed no change.

The material sequenced was whole blood. The rearrangement uses TRBV12-3 or TRBV12-4 and TRBJ2-5, with TRBD2 as a possible D gene (6 bases). The sequence derives from a female donor in good health. Some clones in this sample may be carry-over from other donors' samples. CDR3 amino acids: CASSLVTLARETQYF. The CDR3 region has the DNA TGTGCCAGCAGTTTAGTGACACTAGCTCGAGAGACCCAGTACTTC.